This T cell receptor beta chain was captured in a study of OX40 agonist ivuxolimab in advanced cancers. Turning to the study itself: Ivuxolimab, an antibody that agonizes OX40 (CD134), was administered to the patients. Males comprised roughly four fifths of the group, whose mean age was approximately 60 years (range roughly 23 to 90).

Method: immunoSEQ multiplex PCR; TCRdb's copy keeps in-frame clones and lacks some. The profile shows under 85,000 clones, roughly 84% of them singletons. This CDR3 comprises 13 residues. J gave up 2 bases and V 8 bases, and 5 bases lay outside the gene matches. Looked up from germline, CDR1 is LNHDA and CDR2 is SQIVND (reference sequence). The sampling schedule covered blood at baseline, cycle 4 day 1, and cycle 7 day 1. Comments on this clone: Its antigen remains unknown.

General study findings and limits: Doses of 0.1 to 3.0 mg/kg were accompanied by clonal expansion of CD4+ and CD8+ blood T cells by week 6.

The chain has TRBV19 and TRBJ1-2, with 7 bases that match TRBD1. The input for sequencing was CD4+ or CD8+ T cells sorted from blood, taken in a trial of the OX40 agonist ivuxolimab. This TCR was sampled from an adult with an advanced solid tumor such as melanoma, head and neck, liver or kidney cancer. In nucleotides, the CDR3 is TGTGCCAGTGGCCAGACAGGGAACTATGGCTACACCTTC. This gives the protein CASGQTGNYGYTF.